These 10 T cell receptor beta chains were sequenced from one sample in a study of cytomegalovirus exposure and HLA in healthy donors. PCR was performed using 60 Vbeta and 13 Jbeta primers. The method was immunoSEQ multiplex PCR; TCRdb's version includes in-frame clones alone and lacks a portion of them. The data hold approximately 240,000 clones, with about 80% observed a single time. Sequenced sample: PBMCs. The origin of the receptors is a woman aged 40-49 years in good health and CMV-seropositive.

The CDR3 sequence is CASSLNGLLTTDTQYF. CDR3 nucleotide sequence: TGCGCCAGCAGCTTGAACGGACTCCTTACCACAGATACGCAGTATTTT. The rearrangement joins TRBV5-1 to TRBJ2-3; TRBD2 might be the D (5 bases). V lost 1 base and J 2 bases, leaving 14 bases between the germline ends. This CDR3 region has 16 residues. Germline V gives CDR1 SGHRS, CDR2 YFSETQ.

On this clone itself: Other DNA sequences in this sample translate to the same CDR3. This chain's CDR3 is CASSDSGQANYGYTF. The CDR3 DNA follows: TGTGCCAGCAGTGATTCGGGACAGGCAAACTATGGCTACACCTTC. The chain uses TRBV6-4 and TRBJ1-2, with 8 bases identical to TRBD1. Germline CDR1 MRHNA, CDR2 SNTAGT. The trim removed 3 bases at V and 2 bases at J, leaving 5 bases unmatched. This CDR3 comprises 15 residues.

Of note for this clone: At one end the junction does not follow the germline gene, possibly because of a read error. The CDR3 DNA reads as TGTTCCAGCAGCTTGGAACAGGGGACTAGCGGGAGGGACTACAATGAGCAGTTCTTC. Its protein product is CSSSLEQGTSGRDYNEQFF. V usage is TRBV7-9 and J usage is TRBJ2-1; 16 bases line up with TRBD2. This CDR3 is 19 amino acids long. CDR1 SEHNR and CDR2 FQNEAQ come from the germline V gene (reference sequence).

CDR3 sequence: CASSIEYSNQPQHF. For the CDR3, the DNA is TGTGCCAGTAGTATAGAGTATAGCAATCAGCCCCAGCATTTT. J is TRBJ1-5 and V is TRBV19; the D is unclear. Germline lookup yields CDR1 LNHDA and CDR2 SQIVND (reference sequence). The V gene lost 0 bases and the J gene lost 0 bases, with 3 bases spanning the gap. CDR3 length equals 14 residues.

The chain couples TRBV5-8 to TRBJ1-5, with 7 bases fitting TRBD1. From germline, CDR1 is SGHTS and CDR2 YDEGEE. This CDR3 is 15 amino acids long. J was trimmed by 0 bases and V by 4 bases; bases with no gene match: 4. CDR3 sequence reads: CASSPDRSSNQPQHF. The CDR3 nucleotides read TGTGCCAGCAGCCCGGACAGGAGTAGCAATCAGCCCCAGCATTTT.

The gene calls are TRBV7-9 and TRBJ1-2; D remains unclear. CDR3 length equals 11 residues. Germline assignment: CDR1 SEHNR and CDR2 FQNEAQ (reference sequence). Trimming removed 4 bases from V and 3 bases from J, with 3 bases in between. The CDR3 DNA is TGTGCCAGCAGCTCTTACTATGGCTACACCTTC. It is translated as CASSSYYGYTF. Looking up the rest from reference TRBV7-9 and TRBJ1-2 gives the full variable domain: DTGVSQNPRHKITKRGQNVTFRCDPISEHNRLYWYRQTLGQGPEFLTYFQNEAQLEKSRLLSDRFSAERPKGSFSTLEIQRTEQGDSAMYLCASSSYYGYTFGSGTRLTVV.

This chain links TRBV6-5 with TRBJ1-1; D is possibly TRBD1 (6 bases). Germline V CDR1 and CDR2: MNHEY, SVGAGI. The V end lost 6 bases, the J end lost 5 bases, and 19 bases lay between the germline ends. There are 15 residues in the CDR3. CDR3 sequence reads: CASSNTQGLGTEAFF. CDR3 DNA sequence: TGTGCCAGCAGCAACACCCAGGGGCTGGGGACTGAAGCTTTCTTT.

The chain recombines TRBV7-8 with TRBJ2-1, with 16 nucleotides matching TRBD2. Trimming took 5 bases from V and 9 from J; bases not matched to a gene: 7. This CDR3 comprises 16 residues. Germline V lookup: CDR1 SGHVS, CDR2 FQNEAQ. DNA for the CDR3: TGTGCCAGCAGCCCTGGGACTAGCGGGAGGGCCGGTGAGCAGTTCTTC. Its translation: CASSPGTSGRAGEQFF.

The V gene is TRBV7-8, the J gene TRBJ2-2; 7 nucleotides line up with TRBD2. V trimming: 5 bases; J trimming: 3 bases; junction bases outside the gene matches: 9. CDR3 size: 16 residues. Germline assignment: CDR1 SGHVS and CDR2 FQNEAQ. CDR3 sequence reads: CASSREERPHTGELFF. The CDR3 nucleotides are TGTGCCAGCAGCCGGGAGGAGAGACCACACACCGGGGAGCTGTTTTTT.

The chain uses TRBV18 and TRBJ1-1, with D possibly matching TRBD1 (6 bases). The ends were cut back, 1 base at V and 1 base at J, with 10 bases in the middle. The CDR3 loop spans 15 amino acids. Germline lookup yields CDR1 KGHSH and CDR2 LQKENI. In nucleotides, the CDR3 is TGTGCCAGCTCACCACAGGACAGCCCGAACACTGAAGCTTTCTTT. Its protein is CASSPQDSPNTEAFF.